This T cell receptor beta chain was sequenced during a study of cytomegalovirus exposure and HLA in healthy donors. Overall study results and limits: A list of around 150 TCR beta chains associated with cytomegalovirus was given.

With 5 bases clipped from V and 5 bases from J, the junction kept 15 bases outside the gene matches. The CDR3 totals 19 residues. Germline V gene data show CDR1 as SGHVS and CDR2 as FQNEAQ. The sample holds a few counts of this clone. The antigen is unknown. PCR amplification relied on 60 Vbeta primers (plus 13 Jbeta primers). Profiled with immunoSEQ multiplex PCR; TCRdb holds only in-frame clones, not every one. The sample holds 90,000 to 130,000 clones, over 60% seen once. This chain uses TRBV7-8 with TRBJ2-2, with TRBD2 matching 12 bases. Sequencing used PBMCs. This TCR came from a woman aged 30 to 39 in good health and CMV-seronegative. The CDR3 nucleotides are TGTGCCAGCAGCCCTCTTAGCTCTAGCGGGAGGGCCGGAACCGGGGAGCTGTTTTTT. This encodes CASSPLSSSGRAGTGELFF.